This TCR beta chain was sequenced for a study of blood T cell repertoires in COVID-19. Study-level information: Samples taken during acute and convalescent COVID-19 were collected in the United States, Italy and Spain. Sources were T cells, B-cell-depleted T cells, or PBMCs; the material itself was cDNA or gDNA.

This clone was seen only a few times. Original processing methods: Amplification with reference gene primers provided the estimates of nucleated cell counts. Sequencing was performed with immunoSEQ multiplex PCR; in TCRdb, only in-frame clones are kept and a portion is missing. V and J calls and clone size come straight from that table; D and trimming were deduced from the DNA. The table has about 88,000 clones, 85% to 95% seen once. The receptor was isolated from a man aged 60 to 69 with acute or convalescent COVID-19. What was sequenced was peripheral blood.

The CDR3 DNA reads TGTGCCAGCTCATTCAATACGCTGACTACCGGGGAGCTGTTTTTT. Protein product: CASSFNTLTTGELFF. The chain has TRBV18 and TRBJ2-2; D gene uncertain. The V gene lost 5 bases and the J gene lost 5 bases, with 15 bases spanning the gap. The CDR3 runs to 15 residues. The germline V gene has CDR1 KGHSH and CDR2 LQKENI.